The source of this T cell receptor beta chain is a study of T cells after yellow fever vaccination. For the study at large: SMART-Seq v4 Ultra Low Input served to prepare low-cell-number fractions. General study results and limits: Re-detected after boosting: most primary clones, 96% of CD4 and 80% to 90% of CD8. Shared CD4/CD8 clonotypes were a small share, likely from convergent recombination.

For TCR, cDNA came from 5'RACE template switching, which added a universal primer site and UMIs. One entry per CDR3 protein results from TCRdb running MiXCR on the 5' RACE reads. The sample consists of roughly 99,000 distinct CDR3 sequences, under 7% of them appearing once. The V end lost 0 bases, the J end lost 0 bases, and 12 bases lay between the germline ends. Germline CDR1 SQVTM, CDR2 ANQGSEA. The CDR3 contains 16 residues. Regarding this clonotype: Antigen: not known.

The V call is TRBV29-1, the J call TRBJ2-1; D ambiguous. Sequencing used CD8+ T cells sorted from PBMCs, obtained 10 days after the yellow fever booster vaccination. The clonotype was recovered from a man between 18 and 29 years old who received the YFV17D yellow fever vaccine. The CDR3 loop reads CSVEDTGRSSYNEQFF. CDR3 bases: TGCAGCGTTGAAGATACCGGGCGATCCTCCTACAATGAGCAGTTCTTC.